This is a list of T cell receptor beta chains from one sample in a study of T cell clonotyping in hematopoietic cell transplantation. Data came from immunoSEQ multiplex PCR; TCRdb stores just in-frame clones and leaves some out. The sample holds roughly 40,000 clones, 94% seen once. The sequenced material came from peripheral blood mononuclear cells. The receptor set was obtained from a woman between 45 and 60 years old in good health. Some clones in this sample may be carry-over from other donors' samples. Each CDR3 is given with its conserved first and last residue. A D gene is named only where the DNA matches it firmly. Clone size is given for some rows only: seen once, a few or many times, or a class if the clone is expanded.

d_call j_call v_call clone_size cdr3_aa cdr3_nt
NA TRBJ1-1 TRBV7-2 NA CASTRTVETEAFF TGTGCCAGCACCAGAACAGTCGAAACTGAAGCTTTCTTT
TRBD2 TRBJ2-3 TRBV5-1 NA CASSPPSSGGYTDTQYF TGCGCCAGCAGCCCCCCGTCTAGCGGGGGGTACACAGATACGCAGTATTTT
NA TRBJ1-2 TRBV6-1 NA CASSEPGAIYGYTF TGTGCCAGCAGTGAACCCGGGGCTATCTATGGCTACACCTTC
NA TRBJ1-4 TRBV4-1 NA CASSQVAGRYEKLFF TGCGCCAGCAGCCAAGTTGCAGGGCGGTACGAAAAACTGTTTTTT
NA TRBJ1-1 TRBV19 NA CASSIEGGAEAFF TGTGCCAGTAGTATAGAGGGCGGCGCTGAAGCTTTCTTT
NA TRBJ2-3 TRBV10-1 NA CASSDSCKRSTDTQYF TGCGCCAGCAGTGATTCCTGTAAACGGAGCACAGATACGCAGTATTTT
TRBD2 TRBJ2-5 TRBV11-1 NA CASGTSGQETQYF TGTGCCAGCGGGACTAGCGGGCAAGAGACCCAGTACTTC
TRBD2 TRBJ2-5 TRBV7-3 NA CASSENLAGGQETQYF TGTGCCAGCAGCGAAAATCTAGCGGGGGGACAAGAGACCCAGTACTTC
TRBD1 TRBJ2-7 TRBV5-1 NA CASSPGQSYEQYF TGCGCCAGCAGCCCGGGACAGTCCTACGAGCAGTACTTC
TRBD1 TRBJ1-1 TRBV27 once CASRRDRTLRGEAFF TGTGCCAGCAGGAGGGACAGGACACTGAGAGGTGAAGCTTTCTTT
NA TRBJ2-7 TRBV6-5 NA CASSYSIQGSSYEQYF TGTGCCAGCAGTTACTCGATCCAGGGTAGCTCCTACGAGCAGTACTTC
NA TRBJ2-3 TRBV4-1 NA CASSQDGPTTDTQYF TGCGCCAGCAGCCAAGATGGGCCAACCACAGATACGCAGTATTTT
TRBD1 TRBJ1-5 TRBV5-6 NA CASSQQGYQPQHF TGTGCCAGCAGCCAACAGGGGTATCAGCCCCAGCATTTT
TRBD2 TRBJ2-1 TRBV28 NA CASSLFPTSGGGNEQFF TGTGCCAGCAGTTTATTCCCTACTAGCGGGGGGGGCAATGAGCAGTTCTTC
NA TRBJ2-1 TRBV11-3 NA CASRSSVGFEQFF TGTGCCAGCAGATCGAGCGTAGGGTTTGAGCAGTTCTTC
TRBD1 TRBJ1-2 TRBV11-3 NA CASSLSGQRGNGYTF TGTGCCAGCAGCTTATCGGGACAGAGAGGGAATGGCTACACCTTC
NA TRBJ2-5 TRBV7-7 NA CASSLYLREQETQYF TGTGCCAGCAGCTTATACCTTCGGGAGCAAGAGACCCAGTACTTC
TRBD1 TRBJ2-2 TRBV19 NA CATGQGAYTGELFF TGTGCCACCGGACAGGGGGCGTACACCGGGGAGCTGTTTTTT
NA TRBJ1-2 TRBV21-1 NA CASTILGRDSNGYTF TGTGCCAGCACCATATTGGGCCGGGACAGTAATGGCTACACCTTC
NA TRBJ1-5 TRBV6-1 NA CASSETARGSPQHF TGTGCCAGCAGTGAAACTGCCAGAGGCTCGCCCCAGCATTTT
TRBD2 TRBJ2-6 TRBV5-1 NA CASSVSGTSGGPPLSGANVLTF TGCGCCAGCAGCGTTTCCGGGACTAGCGGGGGGCCACCCTTGTCGGGGGCCAACGTCCTGACTTTC
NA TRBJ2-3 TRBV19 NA CASSIGLETDTQYF TGTGCCAGTAGTATAGGTTTAGAGACAGATACGCAGTATTTT
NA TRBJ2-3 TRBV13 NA CASSLESEDTQYF TGTGCCAGCAGCTTAGAATCTGAGGATACGCAGTATTTT
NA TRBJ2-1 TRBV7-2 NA CASSLVGPQQGEQFF TGTGCCAGCAGCTTAGTCGGGCCCCAGCAAGGTGAGCAGTTCTTC
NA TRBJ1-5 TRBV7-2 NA CASSQLNQPQHF TGTGCCAGCAGCCAGTTGAATCAGCCCCAGCATTTT